Here is one T cell receptor (beta chain) with its context. The multiple sclerosis control group was made up of treatment-naive patients with stable or active relapsing-remitting disease. The sample comes from a study of CD8 T cells in Susac syndrome. After extraction with the RNeasy kit, roughly 0.45 to 1 ug of the RNA was reverse transcribed using random hexamers. Across 54 Vbeta and 13 Jbeta, TCR beta CDR3 was amplified with immunoSEQ multiplex PCR. TCRdb re-derived calls from the immunoSEQ multiplex PCR reads in MiXCR, one entry per CDR3 protein. The sample contains about 440,000 distinct CDR3 sequences, approximately 85% of which appear only once. The CDR3 sequence is 14 residues long. Trimming removed 3 bases at V and 0 bases at J, with 8 bases between.

The V call is TRBV12-3 or TRBV12-4, the J call TRBJ2-5; TRBD2 is a possible D gene (5 bases). The sequence derives from a human donor with multiple sclerosis. Sequencing was done on a sample of CD8+ T cells from PBMCs. In DNA form, the CDR3 reads TGTGCCAGCAGTTTCCGGGAAAACCAAGAGACCCAGTACTTC. It codes for CASSFRENQETQYF.